The 24 T cell receptor beta chains below were found in one sample sequenced in a study of T cell changes during pregnancy in multiple sclerosis (dated by TCRdb to 2018 to 2020). Libraries came from the immunoSEQ multiplex PCR assay. The table comes from immuneACCESS by way of TCRdb, which keeps in-frame sequences with V and J called. Part of the clones is missing from these tables; in studies checked, under half for an unresolved V gene and the rest for unknown reasons. Across this sample there are 55,000 to 80,000 clones, with over 85% seen only once. The ten largest clones capture approximately 3.4% of the sample. The material sequenced was CD8+ T cells from peripheral blood mononuclear cells, taken in the second trimester of pregnancy. Receptor source: a female donor with multiple sclerosis, enrolled in a pregnancy study.

V and J are TRBV7-6 and TRBJ1-1; unclear D gene. Germline CDR1 and CDR2: SGHVS and FNYEAQ. V lost 2 bases and J 6 bases, leaving 13 bases between the germline ends. The CDR3 runs 14 residues. CDR3 sequence: CASSLMIADPEAFF. The CDR3 nucleotides read TGTGCCAGCAGCTTAATGATAGCAGATCCTGAAGCTTTCTTT.

V gene TRBV5-5 combines with J gene TRBJ2-7; TRBD2 agrees at 9 bases. CDR3 size: 16 residues. Trimming removed 1 base from V and 0 bases from J; junction bases left unmatched: 5. Germline V gene data show CDR1 as SGHKS and CDR2 as YYEKEE (reference sequence). CDR3 bases: TGTGCCAGCAGCTTGAGGACTAGCGAGAGCTCCTACGAGCAGTACTTC. Amino acids: CASSLRTSESSYEQYF.

The chain has TRBV27 and TRBJ1-2, with D possibly matching TRBD1 (5 bases). Trimming cost V 1 base and J 4 bases, with 19 bases left between them. The length of the CDR3 is 17 residues. Germline-derived CDR1 and CDR2 are MNHEY and SMNVEV (reference sequence). The CDR3 reads CASSLLTARLETYGYTF. The CDR3 nucleotides are TGTGCCAGCAGTTTATTGACAGCCCGACTAGAAACCTATGGCTACACCTTC.

V usage is TRBV11-3 and J usage is TRBJ2-1, with TRBD1 identical over 7 bases. This CDR3 region has 15 residues. The germline V gene has CDR1 SGHNT and CDR2 YENEEA. The trim removed 5 bases at V and 2 bases at J, leaving 6 bases unmatched. The CDR3 loop reads CASSSRDSPYNEQFF. For the CDR3, the DNA is TGTGCCAGCAGCAGCCGGGACAGCCCCTACAATGAGCAGTTCTTC.

Written as DNA, the CDR3 is TGTGCCAGTAGTAACTTACACGAGCAGTACTTC. Translating gives CASSNLHEQYF. This rearrangement joins TRBV19 to TRBJ2-7, with no clear D. The CDR3 loop spans 11 amino acids. Germline CDR1 reads LNHDA; CDR2 reads SQIVND (reference sequence). Trimming shortened V by 4 bases and J by 5 bases, and 6 bases separated the two germline ends.

This chain joins TRBV27 and TRBJ2-7; 7 nucleotides match TRBD2. The CDR3 contains 13 residues. Trimming took 2 bases from V and 5 from J; bases not matched to a gene: 3. Germline V CDR1 and CDR2: MNHEY, SMNVEV (reference sequence). The CDR3 protein is CASSLRGSHEQYF. CDR3 coding DNA: TGTGCCAGCAGTTTACGCGGGAGCCACGAGCAGTACTTC.

The chain joins TRBV19 to TRBJ2-1, with D uncertain. Germline V lookup: CDR1 LNHDA, CDR2 SQIVND (reference sequence). The V gene lost 4 bases and the J gene lost 9 bases, with 10 bases spanning the gap. The CDR3 spans 12 residues. CDR3 in DNA: TGTGCCAGTAGTAGCCTCGGTTTTGAGCAGTTCTTC. This sequence encodes CASSSLGFEQFF.

V usage is TRBV28 and J usage is TRBJ2-7; tentative D call: TRBD1 (5 bases). The germline gives CDR1 MDHEN, CDR2 SYDVKM. V lost 3 bases, J lost 3 bases, and 12 bases lay in between. This CDR3 spans 14 amino acids. This CDR3 is CASSFNRRGYEQYF. CDR3 coding DNA: TGTGCCAGCAGTTTTAACAGGAGAGGCTACGAGCAGTACTTC.

This clone was picked up a small number of times. The CDR3 DNA is TGCGCCAGCAGCCAAGATTACAGGGGCACAGATACGCAGTATTTT. Protein sequence: CASSQDYRGTDTQYF. The rearrangement joins TRBV4-3 to TRBJ2-3; perhaps TRBD1 as D (6 bases). CDR3 size: 15 residues. Germline lookup yields CDR1 LGHNA and CDR2 YSLEER. V gave up 0 bases and J gave up 1 base, with 8 bases separating them.

The V gene is TRBV7-9, the J gene TRBJ2-5; TRBD2 matches at 11 bases. Looked up from germline, CDR1 is SEHNR and CDR2 is FQNEAQ (reference sequence). There are 15 residues in the CDR3. J was trimmed by 5 bases and V by 1 base; bases with no gene match: 3. CDR3 DNA sequence: TGTGCCAGCAGCTTAGTGGGACTAGCGGTGGAGACCCAGTACTTC. It codes for CASSLVGLAVETQYF.

V gene TRBV7-9 combines with J gene TRBJ2-7; 8 nucleotides line up with TRBD1. CDR3 size: 15 residues. Trimming removed 4 bases from V and 6 bases from J; junction bases left unmatched: 11. Germline loops: CDR1 SEHNR, CDR2 FQNEAQ (reference sequence). The CDR3 is CASSSPKDRVVEQYF. The CDR3 bases are TGTGCCAGCAGCTCTCCGAAGGACAGGGTAGTCGAGCAGTACTTC.

The chain recombines TRBV7-2 with TRBJ2-7; a weak D match, TRBD1 (5 bases). The CDR3 contains 13 residues. The ends were cut back, 5 bases at V and 2 bases at J, with 10 bases in the middle. The germline CDR1 and CDR2 sequences are SGHTA and FQGNSA. The CDR3 nucleotides are TGTGCCAGCAGCGACGACAGAGCCTACGAGCAGTACTTC. Protein: CASSDDRAYEQYF.

The chain carries TRBV29-1 and TRBJ2-7, with 10 bases lining up with TRBD1. CDR1 and CDR2 from the germline V gene are SQVTM and ANQGSEA. CDR3 length equals 13 residues. V lost 4 bases to trimming and J lost 6 bases; unmatched junction nucleotides: 6. The CDR3 sequence is CSVASGTGAEQYF. CDR3 nucleotide sequence: TGCAGCGTTGCATCCGGGACAGGGGCCGAGCAGTACTTC.

The V gene is TRBV19, the J gene TRBJ2-7; TRBD2 matches at 7 bases. Germline V gives CDR1 LNHDA, CDR2 SQIVND (reference sequence). This CDR3 is 14 amino acids long. V dropped 6 bases and J dropped 3; count of bases not matched to a gene: 8. The DNA for the CDR3 is TGTGCCAGTAGCTCATGGGGAGGGAACTACGAGCAGTACTTC. This codes for CASSSWGGNYEQYF.

This clone was picked up one time. V and J are TRBV27 and TRBJ2-7, with a possible D match to TRBD2 (6 bases). The V end was cut by 2 bases, the J end by 4 bases, with 9 bases between. The CDR3 runs 13 residues. From germline, CDR1 is MNHEY and CDR2 SMNVEV (reference sequence). The CDR3 DNA follows: TGTGCCAGCAGTTTAATTGGGGGGTACGAGCAGTACTTC. This translates into CASSLIGGYEQYF.

The chain joins TRBV5-1 to TRBJ1-1, with D tentatively TRBD1 (5 bases). Germline CDR1 reads SGHRS; CDR2 reads YFSETQ. CDR3 size: 16 residues. Deletions cut 2 bases from V and 3 bases from J, with 17 bases between. CDR3 sequence: CASSFYLRAVDTEAFF. CDR3 in DNA: TGCGCCAGCAGCTTTTACCTCAGGGCGGTGGACACTGAAGCTTTCTTT.

This clone was found once. The rearrangement links TRBV13 to TRBJ2-5; TRBD1 is a possible D gene (5 bases). Judging by the DNA end, TRBJ2-7 fits better; the J call may be wrong. The V gene's germline CDR1 is PRHDT and CDR2 FYEKMQ (reference sequence). The CDR3 covers 15 residues. The CDR3 DNA reads as TGTGCCAGCAGCCCCGGGTTGGGGCGCTCCTACGAGCAGTACTTC. The encoded protein is CASSPGLGRSYEQYF.

CDR3 in DNA: TGTGCCAGCAGTTTCAACTCTGGAAACACCATATATTTT. This sequence encodes CASSFNSGNTIYF. The chain is built from TRBV28 and TRBJ1-3; unclear D gene. CDR3 length equals 13 residues. Germline V gene data show CDR1 as MDHEN and CDR2 as SYDVKM. V was pared by 3 bases and J by 0 bases, with 3 bases between.

The rearrangement joins TRBV7-6 to TRBJ1-1; maybe TRBD1 (5 bases). CDR1 SGHVS and CDR2 FNYEAQ come from the germline V gene. With 1 base removed from V and 2 bases from J, the gap between germline ends came to 23 bases. The CDR3 covers 19 residues. The CDR3 sequence is CASSLESHLTASINTEAFF. The DNA of the CDR3 is TGTGCCAGCAGCTTAGAGTCCCATTTGACAGCCTCGATAAACACTGAAGCTTTCTTT.

This clone has a single count. This chain joins TRBV6-1 and TRBJ1-1; D ambiguous. Germline V gene lookup returns CDR1 MNHNS and CDR2 SASEGT. The CDR3 is made up of 12 amino acids. The V gene lost 5 bases and the J gene lost 4 bases, with 8 bases spanning the gap. The CDR3 here is CASSPGSTEAFF. The CDR3 bases are TGTGCCAGCAGTCCTGGGAGCACTGAAGCTTTCTTT.

This chain uses TRBV2 with TRBJ2-7; possible D gene TRBD2, 5 bases. Trimming shortened V by 2 bases and J by 3 bases, and 11 bases separated the two germline ends. This CDR3 region has 14 residues. Germline V gives CDR1 SNHLY, CDR2 FYNNEI. CDR3 protein: CASSEFGRDYEQYF. DNA of the CDR3: TGTGCCAGCAGTGAATTCGGACGGGACTACGAGCAGTACTTC.

The CDR3: CASSQAATGPVDNEQFF. CDR3 nucleotide sequence: TGTGCCAGCAGCCAAGCGGCCACAGGGCCCGTCGACAATGAGCAGTTCTTC. The J gene is TRBJ2-1, the V gene TRBV4-2, with a tentative D call TRBD1 (6 bases). Germline V gene sequence: CDR1 LGHNA, CDR2 YNFKEQ. The V and J ends lost 1 base and 5 bases respectively, with 18 bases between them. The length of the CDR3 is 17 residues.

This clone appeared a few times. The rearrangement joins TRBV16 to TRBJ1-1; D uncertain. Germline values: CDR1 KGHSY, CDR2 FQNENV. V was shortened by 4 bases and J by 10 bases, with 13 bases between the two germline ends. CDR3 length: 12 amino acids. CDR3 DNA: TGTGCCAGCAGCCTCCCGTCCGAGGCAGCTTTCTTT. It specifies CASSLPSEAAFF.

CDR3 region: CASSLATGFMALHF. The CDR3 DNA sequence: TGTGCCAGCAGCTTAGCGACAGGCTTCATGGCCCTCCACTTT. The J gene is TRBJ1-6, the V gene TRBV7-9, with TRBD1 as a possible D gene (6 bases). Germline CDR1 is SEHNR and CDR2 is FQNEAQ (reference sequence). With 0 bases removed from V and 14 bases from J, the gap between germline ends came to 14 bases. This CDR3 has 14 amino acids.